The rows below give T cell receptor beta chains drawn from one sample of a study of blood T cell repertoires in COVID-19. This table comes from immunoSEQ multiplex PCR, and its TCRdb copy is limited to in-frame clones, with some not included. The sample holds 75,000 to 90,000 clones, about 92% seen once. Material: peripheral blood. The receptor set was obtained from a man aged 18 to 35 with COVID-19, enrolled during active disease. The CDR3 runs from the conserved cysteine through the conserved F or W.

TRBJ2-7 | TRBV27 | 13 | CASGKNGGGEQYF
TRBJ2-7 | TRBV9 | 15 | CASSPGGRPAYEQYF
TRBJ2-2 | TRBV23-1 | 14 | CASSQSCGSGELFF
TRBJ1-5 | TRBV30 | 13 | CAWSSRSNQPQHF
TRBJ2-3 | TRBV5-1 | 15 | CASSFRGISTDTQYF
TRBJ1-4 | TRBV5-1 | 16 | CASSMDRGVANEKLFF
TRBJ2-4 | TRBV3-1/TRBV3-2 | 16 | CASSRTGAGAKNIQYF
TRBJ2-3 | TRBV6-2/TRBV6-3 | 15 | CASSVGGTSTDTQYF
TRBJ1-5 | TRBV30 | 13 | CARDRGRNQPQHF
TRBJ2-7 | TRBV4-3 | 15 | CASSQGVQVSYEQYF
TRBJ1-5 | TRBV18 | 14 | CASSPSLADQPQHF
TRBJ1-2 | TRBV19 | 15 | CASRTTGNPNYGYTF
TRBJ2-7 | TRBV10-2 | 16 | CASSEPRTSGSYEQYF
TRBJ2-7 | TRBV7-2 | 15 | CASSLRPATTYEQYF
TRBJ2-7 | TRBV7-2 | 15 | CASSLNVGGRYEQYF
TRBJ2-7 | TRBV10-3 | 14 | CAHAGEGISYEQYF
TRBJ2-7 | TRBV28 | 13 | CASSLTVTKEQYF
TRBJ1-6 | TRBV21-1 | 14 | CASTPQAYNSPLHF
TRBJ2-1 | TRBV19 | 13 | CASSMQLAGSKFF
TRBJ2-3 | TRBV13 | 16 | CASTNGLAGGLDTQYF
TRBJ2-5 | TRBV7-2 | 16 | CASSKQGALAQETQYF
TRBJ1-2 | TRBV27 | 15 | CASKDGTGAHYGYTF
TRBJ1-2 | TRBV23-1 | 17 | CASSRHRDRRFNYGYTF
TRBJ2-1 | TRBV18 | 15 | CASSPVAGFTNEQFF
TRBJ1-2 | TRBV5-1 | 14 | CASSLELPGIGYTF
TRBJ2-1 | TRBV13 | 15 | CASSLRQEVGNEQFF
TRBJ1-1 | TRBV2 | 14 | CASGRNTGKPEAFF
TRBJ2-1 | TRBV5-5 | 16 | CASSPAGGGSYNEQFF
TRBJ2-2 | TRBV11-3 | 15 | CASSVSGRRTGELFF
TRBJ1-1 | TRBV19 | 13 | CASSILGGAEAFF
TRBJ2-7 | TRBV30 | 15 | CAWTRSLGQGGEQYF
TRBJ2-2 | TRBV5-4 | 15 | CASSRDYLNTGELFF
TRBJ1-5 | TRBV5-6 | 15 | CASSFSMRSNQPQHF
TRBJ1-1 | TRBV11-3 | 12 | CASSLGAAEAFF
TRBJ2-7 | TRBV28 | 13 | CASSFAGPYEQYF
TRBJ1-5 | TRBV30 | 14 | CAQSGGESNQPQHF
TRBJ2-4 | TRBV11-2 | 15 | CASSLGGGAKNIQYF
TRBJ2-7 | TRBV9 | 15 | CASSDRDSNPLEQYF
TRBJ2-2 | TRBV3-1/TRBV3-2 | 15 | CASSHRDPNTGELFF
TRBJ1-2 | TRBV9 | 15 | CASSAQGGRIYGYTF
TRBJ1-1 | TRBV6-2/TRBV6-3 | 15 | CASSYETTGGTEAFF